A single sample gave rise to the 15 T cell receptor beta chains below, sequenced in a study of blood T cell repertoires in COVID-19. Here immunoSEQ multiplex PCR was the method, and the copy in TCRdb shows in-frame clones only, minus some. Of about 240,000 clones listed, about nine tenths are singletons. Sequencing was carried out using peripheral blood. The receptors were sampled from a man between 60 and 75 years old who had recovered from COVID-19.

This chain joins TRBV28 and TRBJ2-3, with 10 bases matching TRBD1. The V gene end was trimmed by 6 bases and the J gene end by 1 base; junction bases not matched to a gene: 10. The CDR3 extends over 17 amino acids. Germline V CDR1 and CDR2: MDHEN, SYDVKM. CDR3 region: CASSIKTGGGGTDTQYF. CDR3 in DNA: TGTGCCAGCAGCATAAAGACAGGGGGCGGAGGCACAGATACGCAGTATTTT. The variable domain in full, completed from reference TRBV28 and TRBJ2-3, reads DVKVTQSSRYLVKRTGEKVFLECVQDMDHENMFWYRQDPGLGLRLIYFSYDVKMKEKGDIPEGYSVSREKKERFSLILESASTNQTSMYLCASSIKTGGGGTDTQYFGPGTRLTVL.

Only a few counts were recorded for this clone. The chain is built from TRBV6-1 and TRBJ2-3, with D possibly TRBD2 on 6 matching bases. The germline V and J ends were trimmed by 0 bases and 4 bases, with 8 bases remaining between them. From germline, CDR1 is MNHNS and CDR2 SASEGT. CDR3 length: 14 amino acids. CDR3 loop: CASSEAASADTQYF. The CDR3, as DNA: TGTGCCAGCAGTGAAGCGGCTAGCGCAGATACGCAGTATTTT.

The genes are TRBV30 and TRBJ1-1, with unresolved D. There are 14 residues in the CDR3. The germline CDR1 and CDR2 sequences are GTSNPN and SVGIG (reference sequence). V was cut by 2 bases and J by 5 bases, with 15 bases left in between. CDR3 protein: CAWSNGDRGTEAFF. The CDR3 DNA reads as TGTGCCTGGAGTAATGGAGACCGTGGGACTGAAGCTTTCTTT. Combining the CDR3 with reference TRBV30 and TRBJ1-1 gives the whole variable domain SQTIHQWPATLVQPVGSPLSLECTVEGTSNPNLYWYRQAAGRGLQLLFYSVGIGQISSEVPQNLSASRPQDRQFILSSKKLLLSDSGFYLCAWSNGDRGTEAFFGQGTRLTVV.

V is TRBV18 and J is TRBJ2-1; the D gene is possibly TRBD2 (6 bases). The CDR3 loop spans 13 amino acids. From germline, CDR1 is KGHSH and CDR2 LQKENI. Trimming shortened V by 6 bases and J by 7 bases, and 13 bases separated the two germline ends. CDR3 coding DNA: TGTGCCAGCTCGGCTACTAGCTTGAATGAGCAGTTCTTC. Residues: CASSATSLNEQFF.

The genes are TRBV11-2 and TRBJ2-4; 10 positions agree with TRBD1. Germline loops: CDR1 SGHAT, CDR2 FQNNGV. The CDR3 extends over 14 amino acids. The V and J ends lost 5 bases and 6 bases, in that order; junction bases with no gene match: 4. The CDR3 DNA follows: TGTGCCAGCAGCACACGGGACAGGGGAAACATTCAGTACTTC. Its protein is CASSTRDRGNIQYF.

The chain is built from TRBV6-5 and TRBJ1-2, with TRBD1 matching 9 bases. The CDR3 is 14 amino acids. The trim removed 6 bases at V and 7 bases at J, leaving 9 bases unmatched. Germline lookup yields CDR1 MNHEY and CDR2 SVGAGI. CDR3 nucleotide sequence: TGTGCCAGCAGCGACAGGGGACAGGGTATTGGCTACACCTTC. It translates to CASSDRGQGIGYTF.

This chain uses TRBV28 with TRBJ1-4, with D perhaps TRBD1 (5 bases). This CDR3 has 15 residues. In germline, CDR1 is MDHEN, CDR2 SYDVKM. V gave up 6 bases and J gave up 3 bases, with 14 bases separating them. This CDR3 reads CASRSSGVANEKLFF. CDR3 DNA sequence: TGTGCCAGCAGATCATCGGGGGTTGCTAATGAAAAACTGTTTTTT.

The chain uses TRBV25-1 and TRBJ2-7, with 9 bases fitting TRBD1. Germline loops: CDR1 MGHDK, CDR2 SYGVNS. The J segment lost 2 bases and the V segment lost 7 bases, leaving 12 bases of the junction unmatched. CDR3 length: 16 amino acids. The CDR3 coding sequence is TGTGCCAGCAAAACCCGGGGACAGGGTATACCCTACGAGCAGTACGTC. As protein: CASKTRGQGIPYEQYV.

The CDR3 sequence: CASSLAWDTSYEQYV. The CDR3 nucleotides read TGTGCCAGCAGCTTAGCCTGGGACACCTCCTACGAGCAGTACGTC. The gene calls are TRBV11-2 and TRBJ2-7, with D tentatively TRBD1 (6 bases). Germline CDR1 and CDR2: SGHAT and FQNNGV. The CDR3 spans 15 residues. V lost 1 base and J lost 0, with 10 bases in between.

This chain joins TRBV11-2 and TRBJ2-7; D perhaps matches TRBD2 (5 bases). This CDR3 spans 12 amino acids. V was cut by 5 bases and J by 3 bases, with 8 bases left in between. Germline CDR1 and CDR2: SGHAT and FQNNGV. CDR3 amino acids: CASSGSRYEQYF. The CDR3 DNA sequence: TGTGCCAGCAGCGGGAGCCGCTACGAGCAGTACTTC.

The rearrangement uses TRBV2 and TRBJ2-1; TRBD2 matches at 8 bases. The ends lost 1 base at V and 9 bases at J; junction bases unmatched: 11. Germline lookup yields CDR1 SNHLY and CDR2 FYNNEI. This CDR3 comprises 16 residues. The DNA of the CDR3 is TGTGCCAGCAGTGAAGGGGGACTAGTGCTCGGGGCTGAGCAGTTCTTC. Translation: CASSEGGLVLGAEQFF.

This clone is a singleton in its sample. As DNA, the CDR3 is TGTGCCAGCAGCCAACTGAGTGGAGCTTTCTTT. This encodes CASSQLSGAFF. This sequence joins TRBV3-1 (or the pseudogene TRBV3-2) and TRBJ1-1; D not certain. Germline values: CDR1 LGHDT, CDR2 YNNKEL (reference sequence). This CDR3 has 11 amino acids. V was shortened by 2 bases and J by 10 bases, with 8 bases between the two germline ends.

The V and J genes are TRBV6-6 and TRBJ1-1; 8 bases fit TRBD1. This CDR3 region has 14 residues. With 8 bases clipped from V and 1 base from J, the junction kept 6 bases outside the gene matches. From germline, CDR1 is MNHNY and CDR2 SVGAGI (reference sequence). The CDR3 DNA sequence: TGTGCCAGCGGGCAGGGGGCGCCGAACACTGAAGCTTTCTTT. Translation: CASGQGAPNTEAFF.

This chain links TRBV4-1 with TRBJ2-1, with TRBD2 as a possible D gene (5 bases). The V gene's germline CDR1 is MGHRA and CDR2 YSYEKL. V was trimmed by 0 bases and J by 0 bases, leaving 15 bases between them. The CDR3 is 18 amino acids. The CDR3 loop reads CASSQDMVGASSYNEQFF. CDR3 bases: TGCGCCAGCAGCCAAGATATGGTGGGAGCGTCCTCCTACAATGAGCAGTTCTTC.

This clone has only one observation. V is TRBV5-6 and J is TRBJ1-6, with TRBD1 as a possible D gene (6 bases). This CDR3 is 13 amino acids long. Germline V lookup: CDR1 SGHDT, CDR2 YYEEEE. Trimming shortened V by 4 bases and J by 14 bases, and 16 bases separated the two germline ends. The CDR3 DNA sequence: TGTGCCAGCAGCCCCGGACAGTTGAGGACCCTCCACTTT. Residues: CASSPGQLRTLHF.